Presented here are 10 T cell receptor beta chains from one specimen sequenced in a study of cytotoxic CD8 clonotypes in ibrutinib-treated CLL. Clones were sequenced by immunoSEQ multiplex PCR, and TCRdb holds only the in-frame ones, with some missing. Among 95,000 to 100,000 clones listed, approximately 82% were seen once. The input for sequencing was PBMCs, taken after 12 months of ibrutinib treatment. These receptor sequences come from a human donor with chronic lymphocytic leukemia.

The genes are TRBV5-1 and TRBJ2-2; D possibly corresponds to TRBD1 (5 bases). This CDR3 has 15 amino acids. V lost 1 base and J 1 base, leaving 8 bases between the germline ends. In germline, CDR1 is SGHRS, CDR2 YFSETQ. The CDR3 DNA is TGCGCCAGCAGCTTGTGGCAGGGGAACACCGGGGAGCTGTTTTTT. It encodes CASSLWQGNTGELFF.

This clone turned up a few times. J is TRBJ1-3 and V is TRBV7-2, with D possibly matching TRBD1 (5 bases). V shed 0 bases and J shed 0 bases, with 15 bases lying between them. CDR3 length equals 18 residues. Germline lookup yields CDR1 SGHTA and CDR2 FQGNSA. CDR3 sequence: CASSLAKAGRISGNTIYF. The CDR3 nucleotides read TGTGCCAGCAGCTTAGCCAAAGCAGGGAGAATCTCTGGAAACACCATATATTTT. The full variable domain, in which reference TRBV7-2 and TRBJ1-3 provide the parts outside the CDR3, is GAGVSQSPSNKVTEKGKDVELRCDPISGHTALYWYRQSLGQGLEFLIYFQGNSAPDKSGLPSDRFSAERTGGSVSTLTIQRTQQEDSAVYLCASSLAKAGRISGNTIYFGEGSWLTVV.

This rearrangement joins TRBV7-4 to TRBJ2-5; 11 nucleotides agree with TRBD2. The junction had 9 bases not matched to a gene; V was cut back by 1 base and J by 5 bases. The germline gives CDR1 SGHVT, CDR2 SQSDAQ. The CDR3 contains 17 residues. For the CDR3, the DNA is TGTGCCAGCAGCTTAGGGGCTAGCGGGGGGCCGGGGGAGACCCAGTACTTC. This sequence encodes CASSLGASGGPGETQYF. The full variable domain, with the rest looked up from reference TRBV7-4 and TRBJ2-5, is GAGVSQSPRYKVAKRGRDVALRCDSISGHVTLYWYRQTLGQGSEVLTYSQSDAQRDKSGRPSGRFSAERPERSVSTLKIQRTEQGDSAVYLCASSLGASGGPGETQYFGPGTRLLVL.

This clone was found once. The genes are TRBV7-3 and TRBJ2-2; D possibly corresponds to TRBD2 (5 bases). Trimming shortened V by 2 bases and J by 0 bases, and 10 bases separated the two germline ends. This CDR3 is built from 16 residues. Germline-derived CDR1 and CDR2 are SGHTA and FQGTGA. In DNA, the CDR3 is TGTGCCAGCAGCTTAGGGAGCGGAGCGAACACCGGGGAGCTGTTTTTT. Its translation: CASSLGSGANTGELFF.

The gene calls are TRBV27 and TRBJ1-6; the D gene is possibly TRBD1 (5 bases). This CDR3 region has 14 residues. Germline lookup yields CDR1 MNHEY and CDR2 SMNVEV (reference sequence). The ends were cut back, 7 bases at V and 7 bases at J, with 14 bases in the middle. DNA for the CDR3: TGTGCCAGCACCACTGGGGGTGGGAATTCACCCCTCCACTTT. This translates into CASTTGGGNSPLHF.

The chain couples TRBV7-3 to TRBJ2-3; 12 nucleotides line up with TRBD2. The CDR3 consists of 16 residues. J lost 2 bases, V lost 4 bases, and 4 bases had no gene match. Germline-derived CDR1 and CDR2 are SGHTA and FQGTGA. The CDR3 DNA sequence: TGTGCCAGCAGCTCCGGGACTAGCGGGCCCACAGATACGCAGTATTTT. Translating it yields CASSSGTSGPTDTQYF. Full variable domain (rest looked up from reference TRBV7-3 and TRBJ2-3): GAGVSQTPSNKVTEKGKYVELRCDPISGHTALYWYRQSLGQGPEFLIYFQGTGAADDSGLPNDRFFAVRPEGSVSTLKIQRTERGDSAVYLCASSSGTSGPTDTQYFGPGTRLTVL.

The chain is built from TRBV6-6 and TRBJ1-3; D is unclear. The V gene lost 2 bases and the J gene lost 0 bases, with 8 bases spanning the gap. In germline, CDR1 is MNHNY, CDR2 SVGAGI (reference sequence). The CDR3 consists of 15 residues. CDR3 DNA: TGTGCCAGCAGTTACGAGGCGAGCTCTGGAAACACCATATATTTT. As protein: CASSYEASSGNTIYF.

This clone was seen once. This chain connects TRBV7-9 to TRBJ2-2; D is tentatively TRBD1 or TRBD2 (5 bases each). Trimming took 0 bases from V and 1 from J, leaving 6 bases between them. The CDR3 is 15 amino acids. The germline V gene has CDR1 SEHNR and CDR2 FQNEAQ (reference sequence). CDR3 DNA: TGTGCCAGCAGCTTAGCGAGGGGGAACACCGGGGAGCTGTTTTTT. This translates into CASSLARGNTGELFF.

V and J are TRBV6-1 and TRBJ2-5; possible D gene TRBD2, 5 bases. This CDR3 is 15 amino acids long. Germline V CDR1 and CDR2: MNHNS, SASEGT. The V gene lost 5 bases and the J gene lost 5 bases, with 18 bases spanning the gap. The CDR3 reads CASSINRGWRETQYF. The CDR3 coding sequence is TGTGCCAGCAGTATAAATCGGGGATGGAGGGAGACCCAGTACTTC.

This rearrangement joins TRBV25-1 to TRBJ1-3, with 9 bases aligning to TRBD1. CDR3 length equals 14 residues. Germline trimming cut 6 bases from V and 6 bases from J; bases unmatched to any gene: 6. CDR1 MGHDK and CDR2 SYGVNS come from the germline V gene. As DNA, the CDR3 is TGTGCCAGCAGGGGGACAGGGATAGTAAACACCATATATTTT. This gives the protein CASRGTGIVNTIYF.